This TCR beta chain was recorded in a study of blood T cell repertoires in COVID-19 (dated by TCRdb to about 2020). Background on the whole study: Samples from collaborators originated in the United States, Italy and Spain and spanned both the acute and convalescent phases of COVID-19. The material from the prospective study consisted of cDNA or gDNA derived from T cells, B-cell-depleted T cells, or PBMCs. Subjects who had been exposed to COVID-19, were actively infected with it, or had recovered from it provided the deeply sampled blood TCRbeta repertoires that made up the dataset. The repertoires were made available in a free public database intended to serve as a resource for research on the immune response to SARS-CoV-2. Samples were obtained from the ongoing ImmuneRACE study (first 160 participants) and from over 1,000 subjects provided by 6 global collaborators. Sample metadata almost always included a de-identified subject ID, COVID-19 status, age in years and sex. Where available, HLA class I and class II types were obtained from metadata supplied by the sample provider rather than from assay-based typing.

One collaborating source in Seattle enrolled patients while the patients were actively infected and followed the patients over time throughout the course of disease. Each collaborating institution followed its own protocols to collect whole blood in K2EDTA tubes. For TCRbeta analysis, collaborators shipped samples as frozen whole blood, isolated PBMCs, or DNA extracted from either of those sample types. As encoded in the germline V gene (reference sequence), CDR1 is LNHDA while CDR2 is SQIVND. Reading from cysteine to phenylalanine, the CDR3 counts 14 amino acids. Just the 42-base CDR3 DNA is kept, in frame starting at base 1. Trimming costs V 3 bases and J 6 bases, and their ends lie 12 bases apart. Summary of the overall study and its limitations: The amount of clinical and demographic metadata varied by source and participant and was provided uncurated.

TCRbeta CDR3 regions were amplified from genomic DNA by means of the immunoSEQ Assay, a bias-controlled multiplex PCR. The published analysis was carried out like this. The number of nucleated cells in each sample was estimated from the amplification of reference gene primers within the assay. Sequence reads were collapsed and filtered to measure the absolute abundance of every unique TCRbeta CDR3 rearrangement. For each sample, productive Simpson clonality was calculated by taking the square root of Simpson's diversity index across productive rearrangements. TCRdb retrieved this table from immuneACCESS and kept in-frame rearrangements only. Not all clones are present; in checked studies, unresolved V genes account for under half, and no reason is known for the remainder. V and J calls and clone size are those listed in that table; D and trimming were worked out from the DNA. The sample table records 250,000 to 350,000 clones; roughly 90% of these occur just once. The ten largest make up over 9% of the sample.

As for this clone: Its antigen target is currently unknown. Nothing much larger sits one base from this clone, and base qualities are not available.

This clonotype was obtained from a woman in her 30s with COVID-19, enrolled during active disease. Specimen: peripheral blood. Recombination joined TRBV19 with TRBJ1-5; the D segment could be TRBD1, given 5 matching bases. The CDR3 protein: CASSMGRGGQPQHF. The sequenced DNA: TGTGCCAGTAGTATGGGGAGGGGCGGTCAGCCCCAGCATTTT.